The present entry profiles one T cell receptor (beta chain) with its context. The antigen remains undetermined. Germline V lookup: CDR1 MNHNY, CDR2 SVGAGI (reference sequence). This CDR3 spans 13 amino acids. Trimming shortened V by 10 bases and J by 3 bases, and 15 bases separated the two germline ends. Repertoires were generated with immunoSEQ multiplex PCR, while TCRdb's copy carries only in-frame clones and drops some. The table lists about 220,000 clones, 85% to 90% of them singletons. The data derive from a study of Ad26.COV2.S vaccination and SARS-CoV-2 variants. Study summary: Among those in the COV1001 Ad26.COV2.S trial arm was the donor. Study conclusions and caveats: Individuals receiving vaccine had higher spike-specific TCR breadth than placebo recipients did.

Treatment described: 19 received Ad26.COV2.S at low or high dose, single or two shots; about 5 received placebo; per-sample allocation not given. Vaccine and placebo recipients were sampled on day 63 after the first injection. Boston hosted the donor, who was an adult aged 18-55 years. The TCR originated in a person between 18 and 59 years old who received the Ad26.COV2.S COVID-19 vaccine or a placebo. This chain connects TRBV6-6 to TRBJ2-5; possibly TRBD1 or TRBD2 for D (5 bases each). The material sequenced was peripheral blood, taken in a trial of Ad26.COV2.S vaccine versus placebo. The CDR3: CATAGTQKETQYF. The CDR3 bases are TGTGCCACAGCCGGGACGCAGAAAGAGACCCAGTACTTC.